A single sample is the source of the 26 T cell receptor beta chains below, sequenced in a study of Graves' ophthalmopathy and Graves' hyperthyroidism. CDR3 regions of TCR beta were amplified from RNA transcripts. Second-round multiplex PCR came after a first-round RT-PCR that employed HTBI primers. TCRdb reanalysed the multiplex PCR reads using MiXCR and keeps one entry per CDR3 protein. This sample yields hundreds of thousands of distinct CDR3 sequences, of which 35% to 50% are seen a single time; 44% belongs to the top ten. The specimen sequenced was peripheral blood. The receptors were gathered from an adult man with Graves' ophthalmopathy.

This clonotype appeared a few times. V and J are TRBV20-1 and TRBJ1-1, with D tentatively TRBD1 (6 bases). From germline, CDR1 is DFQATT and CDR2 SNEGSKA (reference sequence). The CDR3 has 15 residues. The V and J ends lost 0 bases and 0 bases respectively, with 11 bases between them. The DNA for the CDR3 is TGCAGTGCTAGAGAGGGGGCCAAAATGAACACTGAAGCTTTCTTT. Translating gives CSAREGAKMNTEAFF.

For the CDR3, the DNA is TGTGCCAGCAGCCTGGGCAGTGATAGTGCCGGGGAGCTGTTTTTT. Translated: CASSLGSDSAGELFF. This chain links TRBV7-2 with TRBJ2-2; D is unresolved. Germline CDR1 and CDR2: SGHTA and FQGNSA. The V gene lost 5 bases and the J gene lost 6 bases, with 16 bases spanning the gap. CDR3 size: 15 residues.

This clonotype occurred many times. The chain has TRBV9 and TRBJ1-2; D unresolved. CDR3 length equals 13 residues. V gave up 0 bases and J gave up 8 bases, with 11 bases separating them. Germline V gene data show CDR1 as SGDLS and CDR2 as YYNGEE. The CDR3 is CASSVAPDSGYTF. CDR3 in DNA: TGTGCCAGCAGCGTAGCCCCCGACTCAGGCTACACCTTC.

This clonotype was observed at least ten times. This chain joins TRBV10-3 and TRBJ1-1, with 10 bases lining up with TRBD1. The germline CDR1 and CDR2 sequences are ENHRY and SYGVKD. The CDR3 spans 15 residues. Trimming at V came to 6 bases and at J to 4 bases, leaving 8 bases not matched to a gene. CDR3 region: CAIRTGTGVGTEAFF. The CDR3 DNA reads TGTGCCATCAGGACCGGGACAGGGGTGGGCACTGAAGCTTTCTTT.

Points on this clonotype: The junction does not match germline at one end; this may be a read error. The chain uses TRBV6-5 and TRBJ2-6; D may be TRBD1 (6 bases). Germline-derived CDR1 and CDR2 are MNHEY and SVGAGI. The CDR3 is 14 residues long. The CDR3 nucleotides read TGTGCCTGTTCAGGGGTCCCTGGGGCCAACGTCCCGACTTTC. Translating it yields CACSGVPGANVPTF.

This rearrangement joins TRBV19 to TRBJ1-2; TRBD1 matches 12 bases. In germline, CDR1 is LNHDA, CDR2 SQIVND (reference sequence). CDR3 size: 16 residues. After removal of 7 bases from V and 2 bases from J, the junction contained 8 bases not matched to a gene. The CDR3: CASTNPGTGGNYGYTF. The DNA for the CDR3 is TGTGCCAGTACGAATCCGGGGACAGGGGGCAACTATGGCTACACCTTC.

This clonotype was counted between two and nine times. The V call is TRBV7-9, the J call TRBJ1-4; 9 bases map to TRBD1. Trimming at V came to 5 bases and at J to 8 bases, leaving 6 bases not matched to a gene. This CDR3 is built from 14 residues. Germline-derived CDR1 and CDR2 are SEHNR and FQNEAQ (reference sequence). Written as DNA, the CDR3 is TGTGCCAGCAGCCCGGGACAGGGAGGCGAAAAACTGTTTTTT. Its translation: CASSPGQGGEKLFF.

This chain connects TRBV7-9 to TRBJ2-3; D is uncertain. Germline CDR1 SEHNR, CDR2 FQNEAQ (reference sequence). The CDR3 contains 13 residues. V was trimmed by 5 bases and J by 4 bases, leaving 10 bases between them. Here the CDR3 DNA reads TGTGCCAGCAGCCCTCTGGGCCCAGATACGCAGTATTTT. Protein sequence: CASSPLGPDTQYF.

This clonotype was detected a few times. The J gene is TRBJ1-4, the V gene TRBV7-9, with no clear D. The CDR3 has 13 residues. CDR1 and CDR2 from the germline V gene are SEHNR and FQNEAQ (reference sequence). V was shortened by 5 bases and J by 7 bases, with 11 bases between the two germline ends. The CDR3 loop is CASSRALGEKLFF. The CDR3, as DNA: TGTGCCAGCAGCCGGGCCTTGGGTGAAAAACTGTTTTTT. The full variable domain, its missing parts supplied by reference TRBV7-9 and TRBJ1-4, is DTGVSQNPRHKITKRGQNVTFRCDPISEHNRLYWYRQTLGQGPEFLTYFQNEAQLEKSRLLSDRFSAERPKGSFSTLEIQRTEQGDSAMYLCASSRALGEKLFFGSGTQLSVL.

The chain is built from TRBV12-3 or TRBV12-4 and TRBJ2-5, with D tentatively TRBD2 (5 bases). Trimming stripped 5 bases from V and 2 bases from J, with 18 bases between. The CDR3 runs to 16 residues. CDR3 bases: TGTGCCAGCAGTCCACTGGGTGGGAGCCCTCAAGAGACCCAGTACTTC. Translating gives CASSPLGGSPQETQYF.

This clonotype was picked up many times. The chain links TRBV10-3 to TRBJ1-5; D is unclear. V shed 0 bases and J shed 1 base, with 10 bases lying between them. CDR1 and CDR2 (germline): ENHRY, SYGVKD. CDR3 length: 16 amino acids. CDR3 loop: CAISESVVISNQPQHF. The CDR3 region has the DNA TGTGCCATCAGTGAGTCGGTGGTTATAAGCAATCAGCCCCAGCATTTT.

This sequence joins TRBV28 and TRBJ1-1; 10 nucleotides agree with TRBD1. The trim removed 6 bases at V and 11 bases at J, leaving 9 bases unmatched. This CDR3 comprises 13 residues. Germline V gives CDR1 MDHEN, CDR2 SYDVKM. The CDR3 sequence is CASRRQGARGAFF. In DNA, the CDR3 is TGTGCCAGCAGGAGACAGGGGGCGCGGGGTGCTTTCTTT.

This clonotype was observed many times. The gene calls are TRBV10-3 and TRBJ2-2; D is unclear. The V end lost 3 bases, the J end lost 4 bases, and 9 bases lay between the germline ends. The CDR3 has 14 amino acids. In germline, CDR1 is ENHRY, CDR2 SYGVKD. The CDR3 protein is CAISDSVGTGELFF. The CDR3 DNA reads TGTGCCATCAGTGACTCCGTCGGCACCGGGGAGCTGTTTTTT.

V is TRBV29-1 and J is TRBJ1-1, with D uncertain. V was shortened by 0 bases and J by 8 bases, with 7 bases between the two germline ends. Germline-derived CDR1 and CDR2 are SQVTM and ANQGSEA. The CDR3 is 11 residues long. CDR3 in amino acids: CSVEDLREAFF. CDR3 coding DNA: TGCAGCGTTGAAGATCTCAGGGAAGCTTTCTTT.

This rearrangement joins TRBV7-9 to TRBJ1-3, with a weak D call TRBD1 (5 bases). This CDR3 is 15 amino acids long. Deletions cut 5 bases from V and 10 bases from J, with 21 bases between. Germline V gene lookup returns CDR1 SEHNR and CDR2 FQNEAQ (reference sequence). The CDR3 region has the DNA TGTGCCAGCAGCCCCATCAGGGCCACATCGAAAACCATATATTTT. Its protein product is CASSPIRATSKTIYF.

This clonotype has just a few counts. The chain combines TRBV2 with TRBJ1-2; a weak D match, TRBD1 (5 bases). Germline V lookup: CDR1 SNHLY, CDR2 FYNNEI. Trimming took 6 bases from V and 4 from J, leaving 21 bases between them. The CDR3 contains 16 residues. The CDR3, as DNA: TGTGCCAGCAGCCCCGGGACGCACAATACTTTCTATGGCTACACCTTC. Translating gives CASSPGTHNTFYGYTF.

The chain recombines TRBV25-1 with TRBJ1-4; 9 bases are shared with TRBD1. The CDR3 is made up of 16 amino acids. Trimming took 4 bases from V and 8 from J; bases not matched to a gene: 11. CDR1 MGHDK and CDR2 SYGVNS come from the germline V gene. CDR3: CASSARDGQGREKLFF. In nucleotides, the CDR3 is TGTGCCAGCAGTGCGAGAGACGGACAGGGGCGCGAAAAACTGTTTTTT.

The chain is built from TRBV16 and TRBJ1-6, with unresolved D. Between the trimmed V and J ends, which lost 4 bases and 8 bases, there was a span of 12 bases. Germline CDR1 is KGHSY and CDR2 is FQNENV. CDR3 length equals 14 residues. The CDR3 nucleotides read TGTGCCAGCAGCCGACAAACGGGAGATTCACCCCTCCACTTT. Protein sequence: CASSRQTGDSPLHF. The full variable domain, its missing parts supplied by reference TRBV16 and TRBJ1-6, is GEEVAQTPKHLVRGEGQKAKLYCAPIKGHSYVFWYQQVLKNEFKFLISFQNENVFDETGMPKERFSAKCLPNSPCSLEIQATKLEDSAVYFCASSRQTGDSPLHFGNGTRLTVT.

The V and J genes are TRBV6-5 and TRBJ2-3; 7 bases match TRBD1. Trimming at V came to 6 bases and at J to 5 bases, leaving 8 bases not matched to a gene. The CDR3 is 14 amino acids. Germline V lookup: CDR1 MNHEY, CDR2 SVGAGI. CDR3 nucleotide sequence: TGTGCCAGCAGACCGGGACAGAGGGGAGATACGCAGTATTTT. It encodes CASRPGQRGDTQYF.

This clonotype was found many times. The chain uses TRBV29-1 and TRBJ1-1; perhaps TRBD1 as D (5 bases). The CDR3 is 13 residues long. From germline, CDR1 is SQVTM and CDR2 ANQGSEA. V was pared by 3 bases and J by 1 base, with 9 bases between. This chain's CDR3 is CSVDAGPNTEAFF. Written as DNA, the CDR3 is TGCAGCGTTGATGCAGGGCCGAACACTGAAGCTTTCTTT.

J is TRBJ2-7 and V is TRBV19; 10 bases fit TRBD2. Unmatched junction bases numbered 13, after V lost 10 bases and J lost 7 bases. The germline gives CDR1 LNHDA, CDR2 SQIVND (reference sequence). This CDR3 region has 14 residues. The CDR3 protein is CATRSGGTSGEQYF. The CDR3 DNA follows: TGTGCCACCCGTAGCGGGGGGACTTCGGGGGAGCAGTACTTC.

The V call is TRBV19, the J call TRBJ1-2, with D tentatively TRBD1 (6 bases). There are 16 residues in the CDR3. The V end lost 7 bases, the J end lost 6 bases, and 24 bases lay between the germline ends. Germline V gene lookup returns CDR1 LNHDA and CDR2 SQIVND (reference sequence). In DNA, the CDR3 is TGTGCCAGTACCATCCCAACCGTGGGGGGCGGACATGGCTACACCTTC. It specifies CASTIPTVGGGHGYTF. The full variable domain, in which reference TRBV19 and TRBJ1-2 provide the parts outside the CDR3, is DGGITQSPKYLFRKEGQNVTLSCEQNLNHDAMYWYRQDPGQGLRLIYYSQIVNDFQKGDIAEGYSVSREKKESFPLTVTSAQKNPTAFYLCASTIPTVGGGHGYTFGSGTRLTVV.

A remark on this clonotype: The CDR3 does not close with the conserved phenylalanine or tryptophan, likely indicating a read error. The chain employs TRBV5-1 and TRBJ2-3; D unresolved. CDR3 length: 13 residues. Germline V lookup: CDR1 SGHRS, CDR2 YFSETQ. CDR3 protein: CASSFRVDEAQYL. CDR3 nucleotides: TGTGCCAGCAGCTTTCGGGTCGACGAAGCGCAGTATTTG.

This sequence joins TRBV6-5 and TRBJ2-7; 7 bases align to TRBD2. This CDR3 has 17 residues. The V and J ends lost 10 bases and 2 bases, in that order; junction bases with no gene match: 20. Germline assignment: CDR1 MNHEY and CDR2 SVGAGI. This CDR3 is CATSGWRESTKTYEQYF. The CDR3 bases are TGTGCCACTTCAGGGTGGCGGGAGTCCACGAAGACCTACGAGCAGTACTTC.

The CDR3 bases are TGTGCCAGCAGTTTTTCAGCTCAAAATGAAAAACTGTTTTTT. This gives the protein CASSFSAQNEKLFF. The rearrangement uses TRBV7-3 and TRBJ1-4, with D hard to call. CDR1 is SGHTA, CDR2 FQGTGA, per germline. V shed 6 bases and J shed 5 bases, with 13 bases lying between them. CDR3 size: 14 residues.

Concerning this clonotype: Sequence at one end of the junction differs from germline and may be a read error. This chain uses TRBV29-1 with TRBJ1-4, with a possible D match to TRBD1 (5 bases). Germline V gives CDR1 SQVTM, CDR2 ANQGSEA. This CDR3 spans 14 amino acids. The CDR3 sequence is CAWSEGPTNEKLFF. CDR3 sequence (DNA): TGTGCCTGGAGTGAGGGGCCCACTAATGAAAAACTGTTTTTT.